The clone carrying this TCR beta chain has only a few counts. This sample is drawn from a study of blood T cell repertoires in COVID-19. Trimming pared 0 bases from V and 4 bases from J, leaving 7 bases between. The V gene's germline CDR1 is SGHTA and CDR2 FQGNSA. The CDR3 is 14 residues long. Cohort allocation depended upon clinical history that participants reported. Libraries were prepared by immunoSEQ multiplex PCR; TCRdb keeps only in-frame clonotypes and omits some of them. The sample records approximately 150,000 clones, 84% being singletons. V and J are TRBV7-2 and TRBJ1-5; D is perhaps TRBD1 (5 bases). The sequenced sample was PBMCs or T cells enriched from blood (not recorded which). This sequence was found in a man between 40 and 49 years old with acute COVID-19. CDR3 sequence (DNA): TGTGCCAGCAGCTTAGCCCCAGGGAATCAGCCCCAGCATTTT. Amino acids: CASSLAPGNQPQHF. The full variable domain, its missing parts supplied by reference TRBV7-2 and TRBJ1-5, is GAGVSQSPSNKVTEKGKDVELRCDPISGHTALYWYRQSLGQGLEFLIYFQGNSAPDKSGLPSDRFSAERTGGSVSTLTIQRTQQEDSAVYLCASSLAPGNQPQHFGDGTRLSIL.